The 9 T cell receptor beta chains reported below all come from one sample, sequenced in a study of control samples from healthy donors and cancer patients. Using immunoSEQ multiplex PCR, the repertoire was profiled, and TCRdb retains in-frame clones only, with some absent. The table lists about 110,000 clones, 88% of them singletons. Sequenced: PBMCs. Receptors originate from a woman aged 55-75 years with lung cancer.

This chain joins TRBV6-2 or TRBV6-3 and TRBJ1-1; D gene unclear. The ends were cut back, 2 bases at V and 0 bases at J, with 10 bases in the middle. Germline V CDR1 and CDR2: MNHEY, SVGEGT. This CDR3 comprises 15 residues. CDR3 region: CASSYNRRMNTEAFF. CDR3 DNA: TGTGCCAGCAGTTACAACAGACGAATGAACACTGAAGCTTTCTTT.

The gene calls are TRBV2 and TRBJ1-5; 7 bases line up with TRBD1. The V segment lost 6 bases and the J segment 5 bases; nucleotides outside the gene matches: 4. Germline lookup yields CDR1 SNHLY and CDR2 FYNNEI. The CDR3 is 13 amino acids. CDR3 nucleotides: TGTGCCAGCAGAGGGGACAGTTATCAGCCCCAGCATTTT. It is translated as CASRGDSYQPQHF.

The rearrangement uses TRBV5-4 and TRBJ1-1, with D maybe TRBD1 (6 bases). In germline, CDR1 is SGHNT, CDR2 YYREEE (reference sequence). The CDR3 is made up of 14 amino acids. Deletions cut 3 bases from V and 2 bases from J, with 11 bases between. CDR3 sequence: CASSSMGGNTEAFF. The CDR3 DNA sequence: TGTGCCAGCAGCTCTATGGGGGGCAACACTGAAGCTTTCTTT.

The V gene is TRBV19, the J gene TRBJ2-1; 12 bases line up with TRBD2. Germline CDR1 reads LNHDA; CDR2 reads SQIVND (reference sequence). V gave up 7 bases and J gave up 4 bases; unmatched junction bases: 8. The length of the CDR3 is 16 residues. CDR3 nucleotide sequence: TGTGCCAGTAAGGGGGCTAGCGGGAGGGTGTACAATGAGCAGTTCTTC. Its translation: CASKGASGRVYNEQFF.

The chain employs TRBV3-1 (or the pseudogene TRBV3-2) and TRBJ2-5, with 8 nucleotides matching TRBD2. The CDR3 is 14 residues long. Trimming at V came to 4 bases and at J to 5 bases, leaving 6 bases not matched to a gene. Germline V gives CDR1 LGHDT, CDR2 YNNKEL (reference sequence). CDR3 amino acids: CASSLPGLGETQYF. CDR3 coding DNA: TGTGCCAGCAGCCTTCCGGGACTAGGGGAGACCCAGTACTTC.

The gene calls are TRBV10-3 and TRBJ2-1, with D perhaps assigned TRBD1 or TRBD2 (5 bases each). The CDR3 length is 15 residues. From germline, CDR1 is ENHRY and CDR2 SYGVKD. Trimming removed 0 bases from V and 8 bases from J, with 14 bases in between. Here the CDR3 reads CAISESRGSFHEQFF. The CDR3 DNA reads TGTGCCATCAGTGAGTCGAGGGGCTCCTTCCATGAGCAGTTCTTC.

V usage is TRBV2 and J usage is TRBJ1-6; D call uncertain. The V end lost 5 bases, the J end lost 9 bases, and 14 bases lay between the germline ends. The CDR3 totals 14 residues. Germline CDR1 SNHLY, CDR2 FYNNEI. The CDR3 loop reads CASSLTQTTSPLHF. The CDR3 DNA reads TGTGCCAGCAGTCTGACCCAAACGACTTCACCCCTCCACTTT. The complete variable domain, with remaining parts taken from reference TRBV2 and TRBJ1-6, reads EPEVTQTPSHQVTQMGQEVILRCVPISNHLYFYWYRQILGQKVEFLVSFYNNEISEKSEIFDDQFSVERPDGSNFTLKIRSTKLEDSAMYFCASSLTQTTSPLHFGNGTRLTVT.

The chain employs TRBV19 and TRBJ1-4; a possible D gene is TRBD1 (5 bases). Looked up from germline, CDR1 is LNHDA and CDR2 is SQIVND (reference sequence). V was shortened by 6 bases and J by 8 bases, with 16 bases between the two germline ends. CDR3 length equals 14 residues. CDR3 in DNA: TGTGCCAGTAGCATCACGGGGCTCGGGGAAAAACTGTTTTTT. Its translation: CASSITGLGEKLFF.

The V and J genes are TRBV23-1 and TRBJ1-5, with TRBD1 matching 7 bases. TRBV23-1 carries the ORF label, with uncertain function. With 4 bases clipped from V and 1 base from J, the junction kept 19 bases outside the gene matches. This CDR3 contains 20 residues. CDR3 residues: CASSPLRQGGGLVSNQPQHF. The CDR3 bases are TGCGCCAGCAGTCCTCTTAGACAGGGAGGGGGACTAGTGAGCAATCAGCCCCAGCATTTT.